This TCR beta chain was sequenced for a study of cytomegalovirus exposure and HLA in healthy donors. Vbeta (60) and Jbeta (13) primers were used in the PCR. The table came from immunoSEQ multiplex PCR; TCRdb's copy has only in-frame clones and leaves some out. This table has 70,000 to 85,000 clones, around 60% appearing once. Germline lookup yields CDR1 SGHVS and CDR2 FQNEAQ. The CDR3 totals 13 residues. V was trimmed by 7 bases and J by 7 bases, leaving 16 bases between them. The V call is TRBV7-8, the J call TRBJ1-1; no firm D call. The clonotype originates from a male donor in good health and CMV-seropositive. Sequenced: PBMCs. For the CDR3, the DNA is TGTGCCAGCACTCGCGGGCCAACCAATGAAGCTTTCTTT. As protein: CASTRGPTNEAFF.